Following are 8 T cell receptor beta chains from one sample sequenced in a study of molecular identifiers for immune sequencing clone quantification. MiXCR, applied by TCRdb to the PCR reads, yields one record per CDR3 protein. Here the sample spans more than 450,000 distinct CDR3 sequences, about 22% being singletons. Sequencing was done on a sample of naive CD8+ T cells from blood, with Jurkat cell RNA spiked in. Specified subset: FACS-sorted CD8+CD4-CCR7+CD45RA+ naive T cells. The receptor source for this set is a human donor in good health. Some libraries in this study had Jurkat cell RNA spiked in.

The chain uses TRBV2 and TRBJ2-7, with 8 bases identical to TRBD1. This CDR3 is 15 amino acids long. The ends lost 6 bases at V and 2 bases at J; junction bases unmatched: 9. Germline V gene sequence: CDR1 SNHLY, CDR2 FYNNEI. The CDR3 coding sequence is TGTGCCAGCAGCGAAAGCCGGGACAGGACCTACGAGCAGTACTTC. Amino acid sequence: CASSESRDRTYEQYF.

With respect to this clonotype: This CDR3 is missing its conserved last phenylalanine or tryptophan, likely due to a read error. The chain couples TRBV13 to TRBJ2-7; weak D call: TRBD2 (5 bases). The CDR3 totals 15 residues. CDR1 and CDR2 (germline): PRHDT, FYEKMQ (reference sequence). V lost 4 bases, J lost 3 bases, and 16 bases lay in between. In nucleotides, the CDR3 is TGTGCCAGCAGCTCGAGGCCGGACTCCTACTACGAGCAGTACCTC. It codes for CASSSRPDSYYEQYL.

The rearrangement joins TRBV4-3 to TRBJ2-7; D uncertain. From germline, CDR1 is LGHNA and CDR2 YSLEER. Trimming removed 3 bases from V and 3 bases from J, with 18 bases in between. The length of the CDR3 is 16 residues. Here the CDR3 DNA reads TGCGCCAGCAGCCACCGACCGGAGTCATATCTCTACGAGCAGTACTTC. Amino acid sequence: CASSHRPESYLYEQYF.

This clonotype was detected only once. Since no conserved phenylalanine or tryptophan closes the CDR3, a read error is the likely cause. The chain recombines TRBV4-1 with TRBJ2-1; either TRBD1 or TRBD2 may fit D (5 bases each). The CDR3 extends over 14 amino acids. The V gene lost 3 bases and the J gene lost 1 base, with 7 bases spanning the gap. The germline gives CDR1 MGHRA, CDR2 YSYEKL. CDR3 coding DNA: TGCGCCAGCAGCCAGGGGGTTTCCTACAATGAGCAGTTCTCC. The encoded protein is CASSQGVSYNEQFS.

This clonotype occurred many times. CDR3 coding DNA: TGCAGCGCACAACTGGTTGGGAACGAGCAGTACTTC. Amino acid sequence: CSAQLVGNEQYF. This chain uses TRBV20-1 with TRBJ2-7; D unclear. This CDR3 region has 12 residues. CDR1 and CDR2 from the germline V gene are DFQATT and SNEGSKA (reference sequence).

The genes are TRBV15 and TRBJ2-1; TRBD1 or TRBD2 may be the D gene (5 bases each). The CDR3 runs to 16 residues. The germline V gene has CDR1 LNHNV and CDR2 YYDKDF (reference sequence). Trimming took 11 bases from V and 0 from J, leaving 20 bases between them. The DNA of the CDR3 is TGTGCCGTCGCCCGGGGACGGGACCACTCCTACAATGAGCAGTTCTTC. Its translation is CAVARGRDHSYNEQFF.

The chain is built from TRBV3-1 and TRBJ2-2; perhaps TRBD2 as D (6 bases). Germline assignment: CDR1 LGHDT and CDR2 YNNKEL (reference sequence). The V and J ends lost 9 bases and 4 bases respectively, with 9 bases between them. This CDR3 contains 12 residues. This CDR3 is CARRDFTGELFF. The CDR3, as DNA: TGTGCCAGAAGGGACTTCACCGGGGAGCTGTTTTTT.

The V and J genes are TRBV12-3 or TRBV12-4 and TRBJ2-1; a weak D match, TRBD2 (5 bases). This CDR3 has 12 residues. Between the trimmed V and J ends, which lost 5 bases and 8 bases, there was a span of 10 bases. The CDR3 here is CASSPLAYEQFF. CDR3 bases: TGTGCCAGCAGTCCCCTAGCCTATGAGCAGTTCTTC.